This T cell receptor beta chain was identified in a study of blood T cell repertoires in COVID-19. Study-level information: Material from acute and convalescent COVID-19 was sourced from the United States, Italy and Spain. PBMCs, B-cell-depleted T cells, or T cells provided the cDNA or gDNA that made up the material.

Original analysis: Amplified reference gene primers provided the basis for estimating nucleated cell counts. Data came from immunoSEQ multiplex PCR; TCRdb stores just in-frame clones and leaves some out. V and J calls and clone size come straight from that table; D and trimming were deduced from the DNA. Of around 150,000 clones in the sample, 70% to 85% were seen once. The CDR3 is 14 amino acids. Germline loops: CDR1 KGHSH, CDR2 LQKENI. The V end was cut by 3 bases, the J end by 4 bases, with 11 bases between. The chain links TRBV18 to TRBJ2-3; D perhaps matches TRBD1 (6 bases). The TCR comes from a woman of 80 years or more with acute or convalescent COVID-19. Source material: peripheral blood. CDR3 in DNA: TGTGCCAGCTCACCTGACAGGTCCTCAGATACGCAGTATTTT. This gives the protein CASSPDRSSDTQYF.